This T cell receptor beta chain emerged from a study of T cell changes during pregnancy in multiple sclerosis. Only in-frame clones appear in the TCRdb table, and some are missing; sequencing was by immunoSEQ multiplex PCR. Here the sample spans around 46,000 clones, 75% to 90% being singletons. Trimming took 0 bases from V and 10 from J, leaving 19 bases between them. The length of the CDR3 is 17 residues. The germline gives CDR1 MGHRA, CDR2 YSYEKL. The clonotype was recovered from a female donor with multiple sclerosis, enrolled in a pregnancy study. The source was CD8+ T cells from peripheral blood mononuclear cells, collected in the second trimester of pregnancy. This chain connects TRBV4-1 to TRBJ1-6, with D perhaps matching TRBD1 (6 bases). CDR3 protein: CASSQDESGRGRSPLHF. Here the CDR3 DNA reads TGCGCCAGCAGCCAAGATGAGTCCGGCAGGGGTAGGTCACCCCTCCACTTT.